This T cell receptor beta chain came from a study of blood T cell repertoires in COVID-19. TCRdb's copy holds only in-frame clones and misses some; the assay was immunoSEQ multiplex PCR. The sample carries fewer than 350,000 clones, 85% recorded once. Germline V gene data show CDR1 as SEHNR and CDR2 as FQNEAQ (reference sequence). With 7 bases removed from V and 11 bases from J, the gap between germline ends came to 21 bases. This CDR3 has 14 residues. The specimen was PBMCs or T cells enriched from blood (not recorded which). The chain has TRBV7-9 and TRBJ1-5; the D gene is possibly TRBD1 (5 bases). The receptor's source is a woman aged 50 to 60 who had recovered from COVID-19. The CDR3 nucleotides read TGTGCCAGCACCTCGGAAGGGGAGGGCCCGGCCCAGCATTTT. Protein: CASTSEGEGPAQHF.